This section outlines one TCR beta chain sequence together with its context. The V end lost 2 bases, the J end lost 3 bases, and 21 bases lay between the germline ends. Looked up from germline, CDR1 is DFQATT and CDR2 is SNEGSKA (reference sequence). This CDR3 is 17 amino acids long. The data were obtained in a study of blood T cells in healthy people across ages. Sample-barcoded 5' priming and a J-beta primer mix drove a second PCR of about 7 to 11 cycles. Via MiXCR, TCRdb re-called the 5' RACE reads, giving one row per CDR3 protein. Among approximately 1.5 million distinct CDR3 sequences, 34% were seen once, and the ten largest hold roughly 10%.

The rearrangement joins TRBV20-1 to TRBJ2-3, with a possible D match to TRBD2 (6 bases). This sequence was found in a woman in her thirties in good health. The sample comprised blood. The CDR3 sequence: CSARRSRDSRPTDTQYF. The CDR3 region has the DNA TGCAGTGCTAGACGATCACGGGACTCCCGACCTACAGATACGCAGTATTTT.